These T cell receptor beta chains were read from a single sample in a study of radiotherapy plus CTLA-4 blockade in lung cancer. Measured with immunoSEQ multiplex PCR; TCRdb has only the in-frame clones, and not every one. This table has tens of thousands of clones, approximately 86% appearing once. The input for sequencing was peripheral blood, taken from a patient treated with radiotherapy plus ipilimumab. The origin of the receptors is a human donor with non-small cell lung cancer that progressed on radiotherapy plus ipilimumab. Each CDR3 is given with its conserved first and last residue. A D gene is named only where the DNA matches it firmly. Clone sizes are given selectively: once, few, many, or a class where the clone is expanded.

len,d_gene,j_gene,v_gene,abundance,CDR3nt,CDR3aa
15,NA,TRBJ2-1,TRBV11-3,NA,TGTGCCAGCAGCTTTTCTTGGGGTGACTACAATGAGCAGTTCTTC,CASSFSWGDYNEQFF
14,NA,TRBJ1-3,TRBV7-2,NA,TGTGCCAGCAGCGTCGGGACAACTGGAAACACCATATATTTT,CASSVGTTGNTIYF
15,TRBD1,TRBJ2-5,TRBV30,NA,TGTGCCTGGAGTGTAAGACAGGGGGTGGGGGAGACCCAGTACTTC,CAWSVRQGVGETQYF
13,TRBD1,TRBJ1-3,TRBV7-9,NA,TGTGCCAGCAGGACAGGGGCTGGAAACACCATATATTTT,CASRTGAGNTIYF
12,NA,TRBJ2-3,TRBV10-1,NA,TGCGCCAGTAGACTAGGGAAGGATACGCAGTATTTT,CASRLGKDTQYF
16,NA,TRBJ2-2,TRBV9,NA,TGTGCCAGCAGCCTCTGGGCCCAAAGTAACACCGGGGAGCTGTTTTTT,CASSLWAQSNTGELFF
16,TRBD1,TRBJ2-2,TRBV27,NA,TGTGCCAGCAGTTGGGGGACAGGGGTAAACACCGGGGAGCTGTTTTTT,CASSWGTGVNTGELFF
14,TRBD1,TRBJ1-1,TRBV6-5,NA,TGTGCCAGCAGCCTCAAACAGGGGGTCACTGAAGCTTTCTTT,CASSLKQGVTEAFF
14,NA,TRBJ2-2,TRBV7-2,NA,TGTGCCAGCAGCTTAAAGGGCCGAACCGGGGAGCTGTTTTTT,CASSLKGRTGELFF
16,TRBD2,TRBJ2-5,TRBV4-2,NA,TGTGCCAGCAGCCTAGGGACTAGCGCCGGCCAAGAGACCCAGTACTTC,CASSLGTSAGQETQYF
15,TRBD2,TRBJ2-3,TRBV12-5,NA,TGTGCTAGTGGTCGGACTAGCAGGGGTTGGAATACGCAGTATTTT,CASGRTSRGWNTQYF
15,NA,TRBJ2-5,TRBV4-3,NA,TGCGCCAGCAGCCAAGATCCCGGGGCGCGGGAGACCCAGTACTTC,CASSQDPGARETQYF
17,NA,TRBJ1-1,TRBV14,NA,TGTGCCAGCAGCCAAGATGGATCGGGGGGTGCGAACACTGAAGCTTTCTTT,CASSQDGSGGANTEAFF
15,TRBD1,TRBJ1-3,TRBV6-6,NA,TGTGCCAGCAGTTTCTACAGGGGAACTGGAAACACCATATATTTT,CASSFYRGTGNTIYF
14,NA,TRBJ2-7,TRBV28,NA,TGTGCCAGCAGTTTCGGGACCCCCCGATACGAGCAGTACTTC,CASSFGTPRYEQYF
12,NA,TRBJ2-7,TRBV10-3,NA,TGTGCCATCAGTGATACCTCCTACGAGCAGTACTTC,CAISDTSYEQYF
11,TRBD2,TRBJ2-1,TRBV29-1,once,TGCGGTAGCGGGGGTGGGAGTGAGCAGTTCTTC,CGSGGGSEQFF
15,NA,TRBJ2-7,TRBV9,NA,TGTGCCAGCAGCGTAGGCGGGGCCGACTCCTACGAGCAGTACTTC,CASSVGGADSYEQYF
14,NA,TRBJ1-1,TRBV9,once,TGTGCCAGCAGCGTAGCTATGCTGAACACTGAAGCTTTCTTT,CASSVAMLNTEAFF
14,NA,TRBJ1-3,TRBV7-2,NA,TGTGCCAGCAGCTTAGCCGGCTCTGGAAACACCATATATTTT,CASSLAGSGNTIYF
13,NA,TRBJ1-2,TRBV28,NA,TGTGCCAGCAGTTTCGGACAGAACTATGGCTACACCTTC,CASSFGQNYGYTF
17,TRBD1,TRBJ2-5,TRBV7-2,NA,TGTGCCAGCAGCTTAGATTCCCCGGGACAGGGGTCAGAGACCCAGTACTTC,CASSLDSPGQGSETQYF
12,NA,TRBJ1-1,TRBV2,NA,TGTGCCAGCAGTGAAAGGGCCGGCGCTGCTTTCTTT,CASSERAGAAFF
16,NA,TRBJ2-7,TRBV2,NA,TGTGCCAGCAGTGAAGGTCTCCTATGGGCCGACTACGAGCAGTACTTC,CASSEGLLWADYEQYF
15,TRBD2,TRBJ2-1,TRBV29-1,NA,TGCAGCGTTGAAGAGTGGCTAGCGGGAGTCTATGAGCAGTTCTTC,CSVEEWLAGVYEQFF
11,NA,TRBJ2-7,TRBV30,NA,TGTGCCTGGAGTGTATCGGTCGAGCAGTACTTC,CAWSVSVEQYF
15,TRBD1,TRBJ1-1,TRBV9,NA,TGTGCCAGCAGCGTAAGCGACAGGGTCGACACTGAAGCTTTCTTT,CASSVSDRVDTEAFF
14,NA,TRBJ1-1,TRBV2,NA,TGTGCCAGCGGGGAATGGGGGGCCAACACTGAAGCTTTCTTT,CASGEWGANTEAFF
15,NA,TRBJ1-1,TRBV7-9,few,TGTGCCAGCAGCTTAGCCCTGACAGCGAACACTGAAGCTTTCTTT,CASSLALTANTEAFF
14,NA,TRBJ2-2,TRBV27,NA,TGTGCCAGCAGTTCCTATTCGAACACCGGGGAGCTGTTTTTT,CASSSYSNTGELFF
12,TRBD1,TRBJ2-1,TRBV2,NA,TGTGCCAGCCGGGCAGGGGGCAGTGAGCAGTTCTTC,CASRAGGSEQFF
16,NA,TRBJ2-7,TRBV4-2,NA,TGTGCCAGCAGCCAATCCACCACGGCAGGGCTCTACGAGCAGTACTTC,CASSQSTTAGLYEQYF
17,TRBD1,TRBJ2-7,TRBV7-3,NA,TGTGCCAGCAGCTTATATCCACCGGGACAGGGGGCCTACGAGCAGTACTTC,CASSLYPPGQGAYEQYF